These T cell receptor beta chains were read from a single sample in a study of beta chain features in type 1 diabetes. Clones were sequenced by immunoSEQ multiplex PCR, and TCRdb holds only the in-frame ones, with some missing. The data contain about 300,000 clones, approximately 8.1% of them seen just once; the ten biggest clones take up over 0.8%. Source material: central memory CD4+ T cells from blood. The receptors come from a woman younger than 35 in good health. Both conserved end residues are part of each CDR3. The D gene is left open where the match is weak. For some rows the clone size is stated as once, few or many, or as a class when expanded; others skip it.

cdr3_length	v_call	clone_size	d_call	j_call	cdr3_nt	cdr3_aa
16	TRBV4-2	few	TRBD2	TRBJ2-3	TGTGCCAGCAGCCAAGGGTCTAGCGGGGGAACAGATACGCAGTATTTT	CASSQGSSGGTDTQYF
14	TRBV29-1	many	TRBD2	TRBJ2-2	TGCAGCGCTCGGACTAGCGAATACACCGGGGAGCTGTTTTTT	CSARTSEYTGELFF
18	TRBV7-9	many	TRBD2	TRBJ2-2	TGTGCCAGCAGCTCTGGGACTAGCGGGGGCGGTAACACCGGGGAGCTGTTTTTT	CASSSGTSGGGNTGELFF
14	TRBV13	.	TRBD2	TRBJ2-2	TGTGCCAGCAGTGGCGGGAGAGGCACCGGGGAGCTGTTTTTT	CASSGGRGTGELFF
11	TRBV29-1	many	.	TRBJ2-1	TGCAGCGTTCTGACAGTGAGCCAGGGGTTCTTC	CSVLTVSQGFF
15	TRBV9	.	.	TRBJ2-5	TGTGCCAGCAGCGTGGGGCGATTATACCAAGAGACCCAGTACTTC	CASSVGRLYQETQYF
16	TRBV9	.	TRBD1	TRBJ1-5	TGTGCCAGCAGCGTAGGATCTGGGACAGGGCGCCAGCCCCAGCATTTT	CASSVGSGTGRQPQHF
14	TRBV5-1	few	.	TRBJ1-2	TGCGCCAGCAGCTTGGGGGGCGAGAACTATGGCTACACCTTC	CASSLGGENYGYTF
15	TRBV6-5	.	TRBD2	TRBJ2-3	TGTGCCACCCGCCGCACTAGCGGGAGACCAGATACGCAGTATTTT	CATRRTSGRPDTQYF
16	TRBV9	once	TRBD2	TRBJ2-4	TGTGCCAGCAGCGTCACTAGCGGGAGGGCCTCTAACATTCAGTACTTC	CASSVTSGRASNIQYF
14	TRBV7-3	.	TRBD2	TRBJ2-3	TGTGCCAGCAGCTTAAGGACTAGCGCAGATACGCAGTATTTT	CASSLRTSADTQYF
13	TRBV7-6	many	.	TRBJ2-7	TGTGCCAGCAGTCGTAGTAAAGCCTACGAGCAGTACTTC	CASSRSKAYEQYF
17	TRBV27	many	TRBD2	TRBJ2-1	TGTGCCAGCAGTGCCATTTCCGGGGGGAGCTCCTACAATGAGCAGTTCTTC	CASSAISGGSSYNEQFF
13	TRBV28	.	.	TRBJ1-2	TGTGCCAGCAGCCTCGGGCGGTACTATGGCTACACCTTC	CASSLGRYYGYTF
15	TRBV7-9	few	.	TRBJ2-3	TGTGCCAGCAGCCCTAAGGTCGGGGTCACAGATACGCAGTATTTT	CASSPKVGVTDTQYF
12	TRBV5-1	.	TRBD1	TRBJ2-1	TGCGCCAGCAGCCCGGGACAGTCCGGTCCGTTCTTC	CASSPGQSGPFF
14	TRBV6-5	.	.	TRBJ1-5	TGTGCCAGCAGTTACCAGGGGCAGTTTTGGCCCCAGCATTTT	CASSYQGQFWPQHF
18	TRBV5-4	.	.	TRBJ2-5	TGTGCCAGCAGCCAAGATTATCATTACGGGACCATAGCAGAGACCCAGTACTTC	CASSQDYHYGTIAETQYF
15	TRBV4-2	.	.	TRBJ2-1	TGTGCCAGCAGCCAAGATAATGGGTTGGACACTGAGCAGTTCTTC	CASSQDNGLDTEQFF
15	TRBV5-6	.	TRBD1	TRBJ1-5	TGTGCCAGCAGCCGAGCGGGACAGCGCAATCAGCCCCAGCATTTT	CASSRAGQRNQPQHF
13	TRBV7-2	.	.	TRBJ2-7	TGTGCCAGCAGCTTGGAGAGTAGGTACGAGCAGTACTTC	CASSLESRYEQYF
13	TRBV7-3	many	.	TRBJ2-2	TGTGCCAGCAGCTTATATGGGGTCGGGGAGCTGTTTTTT	CASSLYGVGELFF
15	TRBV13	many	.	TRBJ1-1	TGTGCCAGCAGCCCCCCCCTGTCCGTCAACACTGAAGCTTTCTTT	CASSPPLSVNTEAFF
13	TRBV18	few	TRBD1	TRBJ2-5	TGTGCCAGCTTTCTCGACAGGGCGGAGACCCAGTACTTC	CASFLDRAETQYF
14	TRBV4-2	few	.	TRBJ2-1	TGTGCCAGCAGCCCAACCTTGGGTTACAATGAGCAGTTCTTC	CASSPTLGYNEQFF
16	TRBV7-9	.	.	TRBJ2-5	TGTGCCAGCCAGGGTCTATCCGGGACACTTCTGGAGACCCAGTACTTC	CASQGLSGTLLETQYF
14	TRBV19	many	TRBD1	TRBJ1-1	TGTGCCAGTAGTATAAGAGACAGGGAAACTGAAGCTTTCTTT	CASSIRDRETEAFF
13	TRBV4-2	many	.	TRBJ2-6	TGTGCCAGCAGCCAAGCTGGGGCCAACGTCCTGACTTTC	CASSQAGANVLTF
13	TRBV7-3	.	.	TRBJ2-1	TGTGCCAGCAGCTTTGACAGTTACAATGAGCAGTTCTTC	CASSFDSYNEQFF
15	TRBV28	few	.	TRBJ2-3	TGTGCCAGCCGCCCAAGGGGGGGAGGCACAGATACGCAGTATTTT	CASRPRGGGTDTQYF
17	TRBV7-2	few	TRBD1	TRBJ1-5	TGTGCCAGCAGCTTAAAAGGGCCCGACAGGGGGAATCAGCCCCAGCATTTT	CASSLKGPDRGNQPQHF
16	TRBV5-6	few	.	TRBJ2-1	TGTGCCAGCAGCTTGGCAGGGCATAGCTCCTACAATGAGCAGTTCTTC	CASSLAGHSSYNEQFF
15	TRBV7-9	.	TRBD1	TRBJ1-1	TGTGCCAGCAGCTTAGTTTCCGGGACAGGGGAAGAGGCTTTCTTT	CASSLVSGTGEEAFF
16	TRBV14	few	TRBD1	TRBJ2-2	TGTGCCAGCAGAAGAACCGGGACAGGGGTCACCGGGGAGCTGTTTTTT	CASRRTGTGVTGELFF
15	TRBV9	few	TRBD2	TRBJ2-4	TGTGCCAGCAGCCGGGGGGAGGCTGCCAAAAACATTCAGTACTTC	CASSRGEAAKNIQYF
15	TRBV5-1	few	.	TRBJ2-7	TGCGCCAGCAGCTTGGGGTCAGGTGTTCAGAACGAGCAGTACTTC	CASSLGSGVQNEQYF
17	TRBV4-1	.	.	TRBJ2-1	TGCGCCAGCAGCCAACCCACGGGGGGCAAGTCCTACAATGAGCAGTTCTTC	CASSQPTGGKSYNEQFF
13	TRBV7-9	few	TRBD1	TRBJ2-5	TGTGCCAGCAGCCGGACAGGACAAGAGACCCAGTACTTC	CASSRTGQETQYF
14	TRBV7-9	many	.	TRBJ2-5	TGTGCCAGCAGCGACGGGTTCGTCATAGAGACCCAGTACTTC	CASSDGFVIETQYF
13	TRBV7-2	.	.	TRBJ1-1	TGTGCCAGCAGCTTAGGGTCTCCGACTGAAGCTTTCTTT	CASSLGSPTEAFF
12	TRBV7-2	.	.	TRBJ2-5	TGTGCCAGCAGGTACTCGCAAGAGACCCAGTACTTC	CASRYSQETQYF
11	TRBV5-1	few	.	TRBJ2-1	TGCGCCAGCAGAGCCGGGACGCGTCAGTTCTTC	CASRAGTRQFF
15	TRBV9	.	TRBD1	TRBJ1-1	TGTGCCAGCAGCGTCGAGATGACAGGGGGCACTGAAGCTTTCTTT	CASSVEMTGGTEAFF
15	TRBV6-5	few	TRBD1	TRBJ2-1	TGTGCCAGCAGTTCGGGACAGGGATCCTACAATGAGCAGTTCTTC	CASSSGQGSYNEQFF
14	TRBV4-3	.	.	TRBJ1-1	TGCGCCAGCAGCCAGGGAAGGCTGAACACTGAAGCTTTCTTT	CASSQGRLNTEAFF
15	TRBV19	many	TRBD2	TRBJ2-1	TGTGCCAGTGCCACCGGGACTAGCGCTTACAATGAGCAGTTCTTC	CASATGTSAYNEQFF
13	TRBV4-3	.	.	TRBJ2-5	TGCGCCAGCAGCGGGTACAGACAAGAGACCCAGTACTTC	CASSGYRQETQYF
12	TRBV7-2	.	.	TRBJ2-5	TGTGCCAGCAGCACGGGTGTCGGGACCCAGTACTTC	CASSTGVGTQYF
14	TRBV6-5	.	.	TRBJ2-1	TGTGCCAGCAGTTCAGGTTTCTCCCAAAATGAGCAGTTCTTC	CASSSGFSQNEQFF
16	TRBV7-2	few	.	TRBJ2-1	TGTGCCAGCAGCTTGGTGGGACTGGTCCCGTTCAATGAGCAGTTCTTC	CASSLVGLVPFNEQFF
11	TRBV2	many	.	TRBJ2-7	TGTGCCAGCAGTATCGGGTACGAGCAGTACTTC	CASSIGYEQYF
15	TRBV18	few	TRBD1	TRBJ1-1	TGTGCCAGCTCACTAGCCGGACAGGGGAACACTGAAGCTTTCTTT	CASSLAGQGNTEAFF